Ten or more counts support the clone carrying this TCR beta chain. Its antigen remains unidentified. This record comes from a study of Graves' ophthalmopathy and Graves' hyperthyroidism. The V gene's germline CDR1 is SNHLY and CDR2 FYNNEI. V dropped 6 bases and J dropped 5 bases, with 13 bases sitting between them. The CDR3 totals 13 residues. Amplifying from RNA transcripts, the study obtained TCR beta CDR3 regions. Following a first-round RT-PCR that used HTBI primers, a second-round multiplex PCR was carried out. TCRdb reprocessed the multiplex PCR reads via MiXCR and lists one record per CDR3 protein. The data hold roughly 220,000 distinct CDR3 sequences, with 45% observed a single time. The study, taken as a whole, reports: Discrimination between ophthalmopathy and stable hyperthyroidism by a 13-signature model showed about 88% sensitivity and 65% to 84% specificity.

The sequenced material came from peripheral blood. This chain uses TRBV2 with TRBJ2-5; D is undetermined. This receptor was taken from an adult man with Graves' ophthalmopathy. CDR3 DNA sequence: TGTGCCAGCAGCACTACCATGGGGGAGACCCAGTACTTC. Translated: CASSTTMGETQYF.